What follows are 22 T cell receptor beta chains derived from one specimen sequenced in a study of shared T cell receptors in the human thymus. This table comes from immunoSEQ multiplex PCR, and its TCRdb copy is limited to in-frame clones, with some not included. This table holds hundreds of thousands of clones, around 89% found once. These same data were also listed under a study on human thymus T cells.

The material sequenced was thymocytes. The receptors stem from a boy in the first two years of life with a congenital heart defect.

This sequence joins TRBV25-1 and TRBJ2-3, with a tentative D call TRBD1 (6 bases). CDR1 MGHDK and CDR2 SYGVNS come from the germline V gene. This CDR3 comprises 16 residues. The V gene lost 0 bases and the J gene lost 1 base, with 11 bases spanning the gap. CDR3 sequence (DNA): TGTGCCAGCAGTGAATATGGGGGCACCCGCACAGATACGCAGTATTTT. The encoded protein is CASSEYGGTRTDTQYF.

The CDR3 region has the DNA TGTGCCTGGAGTCCCCCAGGGAACACTGAAGCTTTCTTT. It codes for CAWSPPGNTEAFF. J is TRBJ1-1 and V is TRBV30; D call uncertain. V was trimmed by 2 bases and J by 1 base, leaving 8 bases between them. Germline loops: CDR1 GTSNPN, CDR2 SVGIG (reference sequence). CDR3 size: 13 residues.

This chain joins TRBV5-1 and TRBJ1-2; TRBD1 matches at 7 bases. J was trimmed by 8 bases and V by 4 bases; bases with no gene match: 8. The CDR3 has 13 amino acids. The germline V gene has CDR1 SGHRS and CDR2 YFSETQ. CDR3 protein: CASSLDRVVGYTF. The CDR3 bases are TGCGCCAGCAGCCTCGACAGGGTCGTCGGCTACACCTTC.

CDR3 amino acids: CASSLATDRGAWAKNIQYF. CDR3 bases: TGTGCCAGCAGCTTAGCGACGGACAGGGGCGCTTGGGCCAAAAACATTCAGTACTTC. The genes are TRBV7-9 and TRBJ2-4, with TRBD1 matching over 9 bases. Trimming at V came to 0 bases and at J to 1 base, leaving 10 bases not matched to a gene. Germline V CDR1 and CDR2: SEHNR, FQNEAQ (reference sequence). This CDR3 contains 19 residues.

This clone was counted between two and nine times. This chain connects TRBV14 to TRBJ2-3; D might be TRBD1 (5 bases). This CDR3 is built from 13 residues. Germline loops: CDR1 SGHDN, CDR2 FVKESK. Trimming cost V 5 bases and J 6 bases, with 12 bases left between them. DNA for the CDR3: TGTGCCAGCAGCGGTAGATCAGGGGATACGCAGTATTTT. Translating gives CASSGRSGDTQYF.

V gene TRBV4-1 combines with J gene TRBJ2-7; 9 nucleotides align to TRBD1. Germline V gene sequence: CDR1 MGHRA, CDR2 YSYEKL. After removal of 0 bases from V and 5 bases from J, the junction contained 11 bases not matched to a gene. The CDR3 length is 17 residues. The CDR3 DNA sequence: TGCGCCAGCAGCCAAGATCAAGGAGGGACAGGGAGGAACGAGCAGTACTTC. It specifies CASSQDQGGTGRNEQYF.

The CDR3 DNA reads TGTGCCAGCAGCCACCCGACTAGCGGGAGGGCCGGAACTCCCTACGAGCAGTACTTC. Protein: CASSHPTSGRAGTPYEQYF. The V call is TRBV13, the J call TRBJ2-7, with 14 bases lining up with TRBD2. The CDR3 length is 19 residues. Germline V gives CDR1 PRHDT, CDR2 FYEKMQ (reference sequence). V shed 5 bases, J shed 2 bases, and the junction held 14 bases outside the gene matches.

The chain joins TRBV11-2 to TRBJ1-3; TRBD1 matches at 12 bases. J lost 1 base, V lost 2 bases, and 6 bases had no gene match. The CDR3 has 18 amino acids. The germline CDR1 and CDR2 sequences are SGHAT and FQNNGV. Written as DNA, the CDR3 is TGTGCCAGCAGCTTAATCCGGGACAGGGGGCGGTCTGGAAACACCATATATTTT. It specifies CASSLIRDRGRSGNTIYF.

There are a few counts of this clone. This chain joins TRBV6-5 and TRBJ2-5; D is unclear. V shed 5 bases and J shed 7 bases, with 14 bases lying between them. This CDR3 has 13 amino acids. Germline CDR1 is MNHEY and CDR2 is SVGAGI. The CDR3 loop is CASSAPGLGTQYF. CDR3 nucleotides: TGTGCCAGCAGTGCTCCGGGTCTCGGGACCCAGTACTTC.

This chain joins TRBV6-5 and TRBJ1-2; 11 nucleotides agree with TRBD1. The germline CDR1 and CDR2 sequences are MNHEY and SVGAGI. The CDR3 covers 13 residues. The V segment lost 9 bases and the J segment 8 bases; nucleotides outside the gene matches: 8. This CDR3 is CASTGQGAGGYTF. CDR3 nucleotides: TGTGCCAGTACAGGACAGGGGGCTGGGGGCTACACCTTC.

The rearrangement uses TRBV4-2 and TRBJ2-7, with 10 positions matching TRBD2. Per the germline V gene, CDR1 is LGHNA and CDR2 is YNFKEQ. Trimming at V came to 0 bases and at J to 3 bases, leaving 5 bases not matched to a gene. The CDR3 runs to 16 residues. The CDR3 nucleotides are TGTGCCAGCAGCCAAGATAGAGGACTAGCGGACTACGAGCAGTACTTC. Translating gives CASSQDRGLADYEQYF.

This rearrangement joins TRBV10-3 to TRBJ2-3; 10 bases are a match to TRBD2. Germline CDR1 and CDR2: ENHRY and SYGVKD. The V gene end was trimmed by 8 bases and the J gene end by 3 bases; junction bases not matched to a gene: 8. The CDR3 loop spans 15 amino acids. The CDR3 DNA sequence: TGTGCCATCCTCGAGCGGGAGGGCAGAACAGATACGCAGTATTTT. Translation gives CAILEREGRTDTQYF.

This rearrangement joins TRBV14 to TRBJ2-7; 7 bases fit TRBD2. The V segment lost 4 bases and the J segment 5 bases; nucleotides outside the gene matches: 17. Germline assignment: CDR1 SGHDN and CDR2 FVKESK. This CDR3 has 17 amino acids. CDR3 sequence: CASSLPGGGRVRHEQYF. The DNA of the CDR3 is TGTGCCAGCAGCCTCCCGGGAGGAGGGAGGGTTCGCCACGAGCAGTACTTC.

The chain employs TRBV27 and TRBJ2-5; D perhaps matches TRBD2 (5 bases). Trimming pared 6 bases from V and 5 bases from J, leaving 13 bases between. The CDR3 totals 13 residues. Germline V gene sequence: CDR1 MNHEY, CDR2 SMNVEV (reference sequence). CDR3 nucleotide sequence: TGTGCCAGCAGAAGCAGGTCGGGGGAGACCCAGTACTTC. Its protein is CASRSRSGETQYF.

The gene calls are TRBV11-3 and TRBJ2-5; 7 bases line up with TRBD1. The V gene's germline CDR1 is SGHNT and CDR2 YENEEA. V was clipped by 5 bases and J by 5 bases; unmatched bases: 8. The CDR3 is 14 amino acids. DNA for the CDR3: TGTGCCAGCAGCCGCACAGGGGCCTACGAGACCCAGTACTTC. Translating gives CASSRTGAYETQYF. Full variable domain (missing parts from reference TRBV11-3 and TRBJ2-5): EAGVVQSPRYKIIEKKQPVAFWCNPISGHNTLYWYLQNLGQGPELLIRYENEEAVDDSQLPKDRFSAERLKGVDSTLKIQPAELGDSAVYLCASSRTGAYETQYFGPGTRLLVL.

The rearrangement uses TRBV20-1 and TRBJ2-1; weak D call: TRBD2 (7 bases). The CDR3 length is 10 residues. The V gene lost 0 bases and the J gene lost 15 bases, with 9 bases spanning the gap. CDR1 is DFQATT and CDR2 is SNEGSKA in the germline V gene (reference sequence). The CDR3 sequence: CSAREGGRFF. Here the CDR3 DNA reads TGCAGTGCTAGAGAGGGGGGGCGGTTCTTC.

This clone was seen a handful of times. The V and J genes are TRBV5-4 and TRBJ2-3; tentatively, D is TRBD2 (6 bases). Deletions cut 10 bases from V and 5 bases from J, with 8 bases between. The CDR3 loop spans 10 amino acids. The V gene's germline CDR1 is SGHNT and CDR2 YYREEE (reference sequence). The CDR3 region has the DNA TGTGCCGCCGGGGGAGATACGCAGTATTTT. Its protein is CAAGGDTQYF.

The rearrangement links TRBV30 to TRBJ2-7; 9 bases are shared with TRBD1. In germline, CDR1 is GTSNPN, CDR2 SVGIG (reference sequence). CDR3 length equals 14 residues. V lost 3 bases, J lost 2 bases, and 5 bases stayed unmatched. In nucleotides, the CDR3 is TGTGCCTGGAGGGGGGACAGGGATCCCTACGAGCAGTACTTC. Amino acid sequence: CAWRGDRDPYEQYF. Supplemented by reference TRBV30 and TRBJ2-7, the full variable domain reads SQTIHQWPATLVQPVGSPLSLECTVEGTSNPNLYWYRQAAGRGLQLLFYSVGIGQISSEVPQNLSASRPQDRQFILSSKKLLLSDSGFYLCAWRGDRDPYEQYFGPGTRLTVT.

The J gene is TRBJ2-3, the V gene TRBV29-1, with 8 bases that match TRBD1. The CDR3 has 15 amino acids. Unmatched junction bases numbered 7, after V lost 3 bases and J lost 2 bases. Germline CDR1 reads SQVTM; CDR2 reads ANQGSEA. CDR3 sequence reads: CSVEHRGINTDTQYF. CDR3 nucleotides: TGCAGCGTTGAGCACAGGGGGATTAACACAGATACGCAGTATTTT.

The chain carries TRBV7-9 and TRBJ2-7; 8 positions match TRBD2. The length of the CDR3 is 17 residues. The germline CDR1 and CDR2 sequences are SEHNR and FQNEAQ (reference sequence). V lost 0 bases, J lost 4 bases, and 11 bases stayed unmatched. This CDR3 reads CASSLAASGPLGYEQYF. The CDR3 region has the DNA TGTGCCAGCAGCTTAGCGGCTAGCGGGCCTTTGGGGTACGAGCAGTACTTC.

This clone came up once. The rearrangement links TRBV2 to TRBJ1-5; 7 bases are a match to TRBD1. The CDR3 has 14 amino acids. From germline, CDR1 is SNHLY and CDR2 FYNNEI. The junction had 7 bases not matched to a gene; V was cut back by 6 bases and J by 5 bases. The DNA of the CDR3 is TGTGCCAGCAGGACCGACAGGGCTCATCAGCCCCAGCATTTT. This encodes CASRTDRAHQPQHF.

This clone was observed once. The J gene is TRBJ1-4, the V gene TRBV7-9, with TRBD1 identical over 9 bases. V lost 0 bases, J lost 9 bases, and 5 bases stayed unmatched. There are 15 residues in the CDR3. Germline CDR1 SEHNR, CDR2 FQNEAQ (reference sequence). The CDR3: CASSLAGQGGKKLFF. In DNA, the CDR3 is TGTGCCAGCAGCTTAGCGGGACAGGGAGGTAAAAAACTGTTTTTT.